The 2 T cell receptor beta chains below were found in one sample sequenced in a study of cytomegalovirus exposure and HLA in healthy donors. PCR amplification relied on 60 Vbeta primers (plus 13 Jbeta primers). TCRdb's table, derived via immunoSEQ multiplex PCR, lists solely in-frame clones and lacks some. The sample holds about 130,000 clones; over 75% are singletons and the top ten take around 1.2%. The sequenced material came from PBMCs. Receptors originate from a man aged 50-59 years in good health and CMV-seronegative.

The chain employs TRBV5-8 and TRBJ1-4; D not resolved. CDR3 size: 15 residues. Trimming took off 4 bases at V and 1 base at J, with 11 bases between the two ends. Germline V gives CDR1 SGHTS, CDR2 YDEGEE. In nucleotides, the CDR3 is TGTGCCAGCAGCCCCTACGGAGGAACTAATGAAAAACTGTTTTTT. The encoded protein is CASSPYGGTNEKLFF.

About this clone itself: One junction end does not reproduce the germline sequence, and a read error may be involved. This chain connects TRBV6-6 to TRBJ2-3, with D maybe TRBD1 (5 bases). The CDR3 loop spans 12 amino acids. Per germline, CDR1 MNHNY and CDR2 SVGAGI (reference sequence). CDR3 amino acids: CASSSKGDTQCF. The CDR3 coding sequence is TGTGCCAGCAGCTCTAAAGGGGATACGCAGTGTTTT.